The 25 T cell receptor beta chains below all came from one sample that was sequenced in a study of neurological immune-mediated disorders. TCRdb re-called the 5' RACE reads with MiXCR, one entry per CDR3 protein. This table has about 25,000 distinct CDR3 sequences, 5.5% to 8% appearing once. The sequenced sample consisted of PBMCs. The source is a woman aged 40-49 years in good health.

The chain employs TRBV4-3 and TRBJ2-6, with 8 bases matching TRBD1. The CDR3 spans 19 residues. With 1 base clipped from V and 3 bases from J, the junction kept 11 bases outside the gene matches. Germline loops: CDR1 LGHNA, CDR2 YSLEER. The CDR3 sequence: CASSQGRTGLFYGANVLTF. CDR3 DNA sequence: TGCGCCAGCAGCCAAGGGCGGACAGGGTTATTCTATGGGGCCAACGTCCTGACTTTC.

This clonotype has ten or more counts. This chain's CDR3 is CASSQNRVPQETQYF. CDR3 DNA sequence: TGTGCCAGCAGCCAAAACAGGGTCCCCCAAGAGACCCAGTACTTC. The chain employs TRBV3-1 and TRBJ2-5; the D gene is possibly TRBD1 (6 bases). CDR1 is LGHDT, CDR2 YNNKEL, per germline (reference sequence). Trimming cost V 2 bases and J 1 base, with 11 bases left between them. The CDR3 extends over 15 amino acids.

This clonotype was observed at least ten times. The chain joins TRBV7-2 to TRBJ2-7; D is ambiguous. The germline gives CDR1 SGHTA, CDR2 FQGNSA. The CDR3 is made up of 11 amino acids. Between the trimmed V and J ends, which lost 3 bases and 7 bases, there was a span of 7 bases. This CDR3 is CASSFLREQYF. CDR3 nucleotide sequence: TGTGCCAGCAGCTTCTTACGAGAGCAGTACTTC.

This clonotype was seen ten or more times. This chain joins TRBV20-1 and TRBJ2-1, with 12 bases identical to TRBD2. The germline V gene encodes CDR1 DFQATT and CDR2 SNEGSKA (reference sequence). V lost 5 bases, J lost 12 bases, and 17 bases stayed unmatched. The CDR3 extends over 16 amino acids. CDR3 protein: CSAYGLAGPRQVGQFF. The CDR3 bases are TGCAGTGCTTACGGACTAGCGGGACCCCGTCAGGTCGGGCAGTTCTTC.

V gene TRBV7-9 combines with J gene TRBJ1-1; D remains ambiguous. The CDR3 extends over 14 amino acids. The V and J ends lost 10 bases and 0 bases respectively, with 15 bases between them. CDR1 SEHNR and CDR2 FQNEAQ come from the germline V gene (reference sequence). The CDR3 sequence: CATMGWTLNTEAFF. CDR3 DNA: TGTGCCACCATGGGGTGGACGCTGAACACTGAAGCTTTCTTT.

In this sample, this clonotype turned up many times. The chain has TRBV4-1 and TRBJ2-7, with 9 bases matching TRBD2. The V gene end was trimmed by 0 bases and the J gene end by 4 bases; junction bases not matched to a gene: 13. Germline V CDR1 and CDR2: MGHRA, YSYEKL. CDR3 length: 18 residues. The CDR3 loop reads CASSQDGGPSGVRYEQYF. The CDR3 nucleotides are TGCGCCAGCAGCCAAGATGGGGGCCCTAGCGGGGTACGGTACGAGCAGTACTTC.

This clonotype was seen only once. The V and J genes are TRBV6-6 and TRBJ1-1; D remains ambiguous. V lost 6 bases and J 3 bases, leaving 8 bases between the germline ends. The CDR3 runs 12 residues. From germline, CDR1 is MNHNY and CDR2 SVGAGI (reference sequence). The CDR3 DNA is TGTGCCAGCAGGGTTGGGGACACTGAAGCTTTCTTT. Amino acid sequence: CASRVGDTEAFF.

In its sample, this clonotype was seen many times. V usage is TRBV20-1 and J usage is TRBJ2-2, with D perhaps matching TRBD1 (6 bases). The CDR3 has 17 amino acids. The V gene lost 0 bases and the J gene lost 0 bases, with 14 bases spanning the gap. CDR1 is DFQATT, CDR2 SNEGSKA, per germline (reference sequence). Here the CDR3 DNA reads TGCAGTGCTAGAGATGGGGGCAGGAAGACGAACACCGGGGAGCTGTTTTTT. Its protein product is CSARDGGRKTNTGELFF.

The sample holds many counts of this clonotype. The rearrangement uses TRBV20-1 and TRBJ2-1; 9 nucleotides align to TRBD2. CDR1 is DFQATT and CDR2 is SNEGSKA in the germline V gene (reference sequence). V shed 3 bases, J shed 9 bases, and the junction held 12 bases outside the gene matches. CDR3 size: 15 residues. CDR3 residues: CSASEPGLAKVEQFF. The CDR3 bases are TGCAGTGCTAGCGAACCGGGACTAGCTAAGGTTGAGCAGTTCTTC.

This clonotype was counted many times. J is TRBJ2-3 and V is TRBV29-1, with D possibly matching TRBD1 (6 bases). V lost 0 bases, J lost 4 bases, and 14 bases lay in between. The germline V gene has CDR1 SQVTM and CDR2 ANQGSEA. This CDR3 has 15 residues. The CDR3, as DNA: TGCAGCGTTGAAGATCTTGGACAGAGCGCAGATACGCAGTATTTT. Translation gives CSVEDLGQSADTQYF.

This clonotype came up many times. The chain has TRBV29-1 and TRBJ1-2, with a tentative D call TRBD1 (5 bases). The CDR3 extends over 11 amino acids. In germline, CDR1 is SQVTM, CDR2 ANQGSEA. Trimming removed 5 bases at V and 8 bases at J, with 12 bases between. CDR3 bases: TGCAGCGTTCCGGGGCCTTGGGGCTACACCTTC. Translation gives CSVPGPWGYTF.

Many counts were recorded for this clonotype. The CDR3 nucleotides are TGCAGTGCTGGAATAGGAGCATCAGACCACGAGCAGTACTTC. Translation: CSAGIGASDHEQYF. V gene TRBV20-1 combines with J gene TRBJ2-7, with D unclear. V shed 5 bases and J shed 5 bases, with 19 bases lying between them. The CDR3 length is 14 residues. Germline V lookup: CDR1 DFQATT, CDR2 SNEGSKA (reference sequence).

This clonotype is medium-sized. The V and J genes are TRBV7-8 and TRBJ1-2; possible D gene TRBD1, 5 bases. Germline CDR1 is SGHVS and CDR2 is FQNEAQ. The CDR3 has 14 residues. Trimming took off 6 bases at V and 0 bases at J, with 11 bases between the two ends. This chain's CDR3 is CASSRRDSNYGYTF. In nucleotides, the CDR3 is TGTGCCAGCAGTCGCCGGGACTCTAACTATGGCTACACCTTC.

This clonotype came up many times. V and J are TRBV11-3 and TRBJ2-7; no reliable D call. Trimming stripped 3 bases from V and 7 bases from J, with 13 bases between. The CDR3 runs to 13 residues. CDR1 and CDR2 from the germline V gene are SGHNT and YENEEA. The DNA for the CDR3 is TGTGCCAGCAGCTTTGACTCCATCACTGAGCAGTACTTC. Translating gives CASSFDSITEQYF. Supplemented by reference TRBV11-3 and TRBJ2-7, the full variable domain reads EAGVVQSPRYKIIEKKQPVAFWCNPISGHNTLYWYLQNLGQGPELLIRYENEEAVDDSQLPKDRFSAERLKGVDSTLKIQPAELGDSAVYLCASSFDSITEQYFGPGTRLTVT.

This clonotype showed up many times. This chain connects TRBV30 to TRBJ2-7; 9 positions match TRBD1. The V gene's germline CDR1 is GTSNPN and CDR2 SVGIG (reference sequence). Unmatched junction bases numbered 8, after V lost 0 bases and J lost 2 bases. The CDR3 sequence is 16 residues long. The CDR3 DNA follows: TGTGCCTGGAGTGTAAGACTGGGGACAGGGACCTACGAGCAGTACTTC. Residues: CAWSVRLGTGTYEQYF.

In this sample, this clonotype turned up many times. V usage is TRBV12-3 or TRBV12-4 and J usage is TRBJ2-1, with 10 bases matching TRBD2. The CDR3 is made up of 15 amino acids. V gave up 3 bases and J gave up 8 bases; unmatched junction bases: 7. CDR3 region: CASSFPLAGVYEQFF. In DNA form, the CDR3 reads TGTGCCAGCAGTTTCCCGCTAGCGGGAGTCTATGAGCAGTTCTTC.

As concerns this clonotype: Compared with germline, one end of the junction differs, possibly owing to a read error. The chain joins TRBV15 to TRBJ2-3, with D tentatively TRBD2 (5 bases). The germline V gene has CDR1 LNHNV and CDR2 YYDKDF (reference sequence). The CDR3 loop spans 16 amino acids. This chain's CDR3 is CATNRDWPGGTDTQYF. The CDR3, as DNA: TGTGCCACCAACAGAGATTGGCCAGGAGGCACAGATACGCAATATTTT.

This clonotype occurred many times. V gene TRBV12-3 or TRBV12-4 combines with J gene TRBJ1-2; a possible D gene is TRBD1 (5 bases). Trimming took off 3 bases at V and 6 bases at J, with 17 bases between the two ends. CDR3 length: 15 residues. This chain's CDR3 is CASSFLGLSVDGYTF. CDR3 in DNA: TGTGCCAGCAGTTTTTTGGGACTCTCTGTCGATGGCTACACCTTC.

Many counts were recorded for this clonotype. This chain uses TRBV29-1 with TRBJ1-2; 7 bases map to TRBD1. This CDR3 contains 12 residues. V was clipped by 5 bases and J by 8 bases; unmatched bases: 8. Germline CDR1 is SQVTM and CDR2 is ANQGSEA. The CDR3 region has the DNA TGCAGCGTTTTCGCAGGGGGGAAAGGCTACACCTTC. It specifies CSVFAGGKGYTF.

Many counts were recorded for this clonotype. The J gene is TRBJ2-1, the V gene TRBV4-1, with D unresolved. Trimming pared 0 bases from V and 10 bases from J, leaving 7 bases between. Germline CDR1 and CDR2: MGHRA and YSYEKL. There are 12 residues in the CDR3. CDR3 sequence (DNA): TGCGCCAGCAGCCAAGAGCGAGGCGAGCAGTTCTTC. It codes for CASSQERGEQFF.

In its sample, this clonotype was seen many times. DNA of the CDR3: TGTGCCACCAGTGACCCGGGACTAGCGGGAGGCAATGAGCAGTTCTTC. Protein: CATSDPGLAGGNEQFF. The chain carries TRBV24-1 and TRBJ2-1, with 15 nucleotides matching TRBD2. J was trimmed by 6 bases and V by 4 bases; bases with no gene match: 3. Germline V gene sequence: CDR1 KGHDR, CDR2 SFDVKD. The CDR3 length is 16 residues.

There are many counts of this clonotype. CDR3 in amino acids: CASSHTGTRTNTGELFF. CDR3 DNA: TGCGCCAGCAGCCATACCGGGACACGGACGAACACCGGGGAGCTGTTTTTT. This chain links TRBV5-1 with TRBJ2-2; D is possibly TRBD1 (6 bases). Trimming removed 4 bases at V and 0 bases at J, with 16 bases between. The CDR3 sequence is 17 residues long. Germline loops: CDR1 SGHRS, CDR2 YFSETQ.

This clonotype was counted many times. V usage is TRBV7-2 and J usage is TRBJ2-7, with D maybe TRBD2 (5 bases). The germline gives CDR1 SGHTA, CDR2 FQGNSA. The V end was cut by 4 bases, the J end by 7 bases, with 17 bases between. This CDR3 is 14 amino acids long. The CDR3 is CASSSVRSGGEQYF. For the CDR3, the DNA is TGTGCCAGCAGCTCTGTGAGGTCGGGCGGGGAGCAGTACTTC.

This clonotype was counted at least ten times. In DNA, the CDR3 is TGTGCCAGCAGCTTACATCAGGACCCTTTAGAGCAGTACTTC. Its translation: CASSLHQDPLEQYF. The chain joins TRBV7-3 to TRBJ2-7; D unclear. Between the trimmed V and J ends, which lost 2 bases and 7 bases, there was a span of 15 bases. The germline V gene encodes CDR1 SGHTA and CDR2 FQGTGA. This CDR3 comprises 14 residues.

By share, this clonotype counts as medium-sized. Germline and junction disagree at one end, which may indicate a read error. J is TRBJ2-5 and V is TRBV7-7; D tentatively reads TRBD1 or TRBD2 (7 bases each). This CDR3 comprises 14 residues. In germline, CDR1 is SSHAT, CDR2 FNYEAQ (reference sequence). The CDR3 reads CASSWEGAGETQYF. The CDR3 nucleotides read TGTGCTAGCAGCTGGGAGGGGGCTGGAGAGACCCAGTACTTC.